This T cell receptor (beta chain) comes out of a study of T cells expressing NK-cell markers. Study-wide results and limits: A range of about 1.0-8% of CD8+ T cells consisted of dominant NKG2C+ clonotypes in roughly 6 donors.

One entry per CDR3 protein, without DNA, is what TCRdb gives after re-calling the 5' RACE reads. Recorded for this sample: about 450,000 distinct CDR3 sequences. On this clonotype: Its antigen is not known.

CDR1 and CDR2 from the germline V gene are SNHLY and FYNNEI. CDR3 length equals 13 residues. The sequence derives from a woman aged 18 to 75 in good health. This sequence joins TRBV2 and TRBJ2-1. The sequenced sample was blood T cells: a sorted CD56 or NKG2C T cell subset, CD4+ or CD8+ T cells, or bulk PBMC T cells (not recorded which). This CDR3 is CASSEPEYNEQFF.